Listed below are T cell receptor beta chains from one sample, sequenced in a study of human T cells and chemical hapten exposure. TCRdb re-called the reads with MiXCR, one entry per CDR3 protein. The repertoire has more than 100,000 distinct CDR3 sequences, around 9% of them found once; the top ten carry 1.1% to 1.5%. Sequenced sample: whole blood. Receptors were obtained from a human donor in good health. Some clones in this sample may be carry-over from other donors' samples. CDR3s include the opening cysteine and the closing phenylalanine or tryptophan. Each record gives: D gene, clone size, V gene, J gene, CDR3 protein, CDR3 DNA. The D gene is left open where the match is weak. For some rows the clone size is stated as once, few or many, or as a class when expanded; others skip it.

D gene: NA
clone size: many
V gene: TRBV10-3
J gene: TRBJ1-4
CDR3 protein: CAISESMGLQEKLFF
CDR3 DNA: TGTGCCATCAGTGAGTCGATGGGTTTACAGGAAAAACTGTTTTTT

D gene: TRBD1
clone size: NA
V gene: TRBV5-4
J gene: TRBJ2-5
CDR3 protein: CASSLQGAVETQYF
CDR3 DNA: TGTGCCAGCAGCTTACAGGGGGCAGTGGAGACCCAGTACTTC

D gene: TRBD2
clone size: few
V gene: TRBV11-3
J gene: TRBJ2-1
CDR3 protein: CASSPPAGGRNEQFF
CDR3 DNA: TGTGCCAGCAGCCCACCGGCGGGAGGTCGGAATGAGCAGTTCTTC

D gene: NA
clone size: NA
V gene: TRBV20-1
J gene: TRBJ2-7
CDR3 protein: CSARDLNRDSYEQYF
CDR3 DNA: TGCAGTGCTAGAGATCTGAACAGGGACTCCTACGAGCAGTACTTC

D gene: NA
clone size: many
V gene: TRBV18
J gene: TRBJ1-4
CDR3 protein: CASSPVTGLGEKLFF
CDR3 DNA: TGTGCCAGCTCACCGGTGACAGGTTTAGGTGAAAAACTGTTTTTT

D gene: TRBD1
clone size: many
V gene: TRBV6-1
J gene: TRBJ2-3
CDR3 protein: CASSEATGGADTQYF
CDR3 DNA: TGTGCCAGCAGTGAAGCTACAGGGGGCGCAGATACGCAGTATTTT

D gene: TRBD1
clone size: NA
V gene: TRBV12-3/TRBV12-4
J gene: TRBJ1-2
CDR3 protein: CASSFTGGPRGYTF
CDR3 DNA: TGTGCCAGCAGTTTCACAGGGGGCCCACGTGGCTACACCTTC

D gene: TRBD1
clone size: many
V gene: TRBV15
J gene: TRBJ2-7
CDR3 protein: CATSRGQGTYEQYF
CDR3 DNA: TGTGCCACCAGCAGAGGACAGGGAACCTACGAGCAGTACTTC

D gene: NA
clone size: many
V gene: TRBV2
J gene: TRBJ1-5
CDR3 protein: CASSEAGNQPQHF
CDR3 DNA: TGTGCCAGCAGTGAGGCGGGTAATCAGCCCCAGCATTTT

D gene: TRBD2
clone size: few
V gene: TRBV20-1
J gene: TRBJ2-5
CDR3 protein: CSARSGLAGETQYF
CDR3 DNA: TGCAGTGCTAGATCAGGACTAGCCGGGGAGACCCAGTACTTC

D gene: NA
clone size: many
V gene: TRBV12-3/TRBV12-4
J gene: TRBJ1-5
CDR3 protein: CASSLRGFSNQPQHF
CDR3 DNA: TGTGCCAGCAGTTTAAGGGGTTTTAGCAATCAGCCCCAGCATTTT

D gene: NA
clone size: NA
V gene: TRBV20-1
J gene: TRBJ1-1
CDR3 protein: CSARAGERMNTEAFF
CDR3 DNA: TGCAGTGCTAGAGCTGGTGAACGGATGAACACTGAAGCTTTCTTT

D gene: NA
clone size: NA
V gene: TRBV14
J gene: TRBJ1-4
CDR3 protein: CASSDLTDEKLFF
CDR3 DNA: TGTGCCAGCAGCGATTTAACCGATGAAAAACTGTTTTTT

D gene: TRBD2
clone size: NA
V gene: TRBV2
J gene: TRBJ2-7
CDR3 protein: CASSEGMAGVYHEQYF
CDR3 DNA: TGTGCCAGCAGTGAAGGGATGGCGGGAGTGTACCACGAGCAGTACTTC

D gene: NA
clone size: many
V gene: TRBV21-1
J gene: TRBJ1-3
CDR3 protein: CASSIPGRGLGNTIYF
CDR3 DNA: TGTGCCAGCAGCATCCCCGGGCGGGGGCTGGGAAACACCATATATTTT

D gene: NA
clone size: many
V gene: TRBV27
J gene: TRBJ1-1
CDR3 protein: CASSQRGLDSNSEAFF
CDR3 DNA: TGTGCCAGCAGTCAACGGGGCCTCGACTCTAATTCTGAAGCTTTCTTT

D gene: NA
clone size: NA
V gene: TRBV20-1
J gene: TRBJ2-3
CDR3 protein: CSAPSGDTQYF
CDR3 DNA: TGCAGTGCCCCGAGCGGGGATACGCAGTATTTT

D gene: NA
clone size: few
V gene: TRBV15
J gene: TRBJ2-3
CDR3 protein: CATSRAGDSTDTQYF
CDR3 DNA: TGTGCCACCAGCAGGGCAGGGGATTCCACAGATACGCAGTATTTT

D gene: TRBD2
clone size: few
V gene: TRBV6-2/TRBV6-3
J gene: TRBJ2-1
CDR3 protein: CASSYSVSGGTNEQFF
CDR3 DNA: TGTGCCAGCAGTTACTCGGTTAGCGGGGGGACCAATGAGCAGTTCTTC

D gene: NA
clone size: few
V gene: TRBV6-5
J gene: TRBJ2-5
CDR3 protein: CASSYVQNGETQYF
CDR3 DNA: TGTGCCAGCAGTTACGTTCAGAACGGAGAGACCCAGTACTTC

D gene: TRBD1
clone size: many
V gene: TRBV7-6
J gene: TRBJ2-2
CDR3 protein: CASSSRARGRAGELFF
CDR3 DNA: TGTGCCAGCAGCTCGAGGGCCAGGGGGCGAGCCGGGGAGCTGTTTTTT

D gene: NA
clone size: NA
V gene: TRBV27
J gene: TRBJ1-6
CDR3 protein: CASSSTVNSPLHF
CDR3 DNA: TGTGCCAGCAGTTCGACTGTCAACTCACCCCTCCACTTT

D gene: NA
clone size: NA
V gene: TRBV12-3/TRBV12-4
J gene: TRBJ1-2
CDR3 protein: CASSFAQNGYTF
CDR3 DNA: TGTGCCAGCAGTTTCGCTCAGAATGGCTACACCTTC

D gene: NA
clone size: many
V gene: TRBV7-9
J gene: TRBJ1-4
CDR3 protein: CASSFYRSRGNEKLFF
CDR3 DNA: TGTGCCAGCAGCTTCTACAGGTCAAGGGGGAATGAAAAACTGTTTTTT

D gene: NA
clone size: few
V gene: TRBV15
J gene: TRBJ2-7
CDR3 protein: CATSRATGTNEQYF
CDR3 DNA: TGTGCCACCAGCAGAGCCACCGGAACTAACGAGCAGTACTTC

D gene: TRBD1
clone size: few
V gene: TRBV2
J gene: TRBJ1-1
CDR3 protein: CASLGDRGMNTEAFF
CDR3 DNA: TGTGCCAGCCTGGGGGACAGGGGCATGAACACTGAAGCTTTCTTT

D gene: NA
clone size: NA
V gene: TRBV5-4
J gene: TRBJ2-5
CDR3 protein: CASSLEAGEETQYF
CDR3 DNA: TGTGCCAGCAGCTTGGAAGCCGGGGAAGAGACCCAGTACTTC

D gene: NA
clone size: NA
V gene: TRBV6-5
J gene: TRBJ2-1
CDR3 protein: CASRQAGNEQFF
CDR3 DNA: TGTGCCAGCAGACAAGCCGGCAATGAGCAGTTCTTC

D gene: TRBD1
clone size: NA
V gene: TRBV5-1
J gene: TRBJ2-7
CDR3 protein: CASSLEGQESYEQYF
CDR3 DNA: TGCGCCAGCAGCTTGGAGGGACAGGAGTCCTACGAGCAGTACTTC

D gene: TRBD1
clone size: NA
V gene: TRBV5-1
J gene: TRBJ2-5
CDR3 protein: CASSLSGQGQETQYF
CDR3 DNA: TGTGCCAGCAGCTTGTCGGGACAGGGCCAAGAGACCCAGTACTTC

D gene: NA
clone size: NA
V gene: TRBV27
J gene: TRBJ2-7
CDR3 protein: CASSLSSAVYEEYF
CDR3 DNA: TGTGCCAGCAGTTTATCCTCGGCAGTCTACGAGGAGTACTTC

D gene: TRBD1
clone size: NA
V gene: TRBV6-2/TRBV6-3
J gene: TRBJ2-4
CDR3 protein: CASSTGTATAKNIQYF
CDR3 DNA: TGTGCCAGCAGTACCGGGACAGCGACGGCCAAAAACATTCAGTACTTC

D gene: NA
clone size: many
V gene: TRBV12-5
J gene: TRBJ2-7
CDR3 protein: CASGLDAVLYEQYF
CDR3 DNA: TGTGCTAGTGGTTTGGATGCCGTATTGTACGAGCAGTACTTC

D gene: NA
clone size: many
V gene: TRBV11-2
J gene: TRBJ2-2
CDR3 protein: CASGPGVIGELFF
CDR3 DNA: TGTGCCAGCGGTCCTGGGGTGATCGGGGAGCTGTTTTTT

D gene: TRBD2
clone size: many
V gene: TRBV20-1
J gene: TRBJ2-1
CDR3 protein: CSAREDFRTSGRSRDEQFF
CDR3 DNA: TGCAGTGCTAGAGAGGACTTTAGGACTAGCGGGAGGAGTAGGGATGAGCAGTTCTTC

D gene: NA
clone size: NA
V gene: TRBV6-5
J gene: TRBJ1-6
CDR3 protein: CASSPPGPSSYNSPLHF
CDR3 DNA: TGTGCCAGCAGCCCCCCGGGACCGAGCTCCTATAATTCACCCCTCCACTTT

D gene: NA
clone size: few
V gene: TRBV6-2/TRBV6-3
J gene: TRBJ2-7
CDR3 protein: CASSTTEYSYEQYF
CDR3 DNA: TGTGCCAGCAGTACTACAGAGTACTCCTACGAGCAGTACTTC

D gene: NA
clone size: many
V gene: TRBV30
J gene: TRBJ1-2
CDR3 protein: CAWSVGAGHYGYTF
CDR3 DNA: TGTGCCTGGAGTGTCGGCGCAGGACATTATGGCTACACCTTC

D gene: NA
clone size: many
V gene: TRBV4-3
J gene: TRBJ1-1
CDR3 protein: CASSQGMAGAVTEAFF
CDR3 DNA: TGCGCCAGCAGCCAAGGGATGGCGGGGGCGGTCACTGAAGCTTTCTTT

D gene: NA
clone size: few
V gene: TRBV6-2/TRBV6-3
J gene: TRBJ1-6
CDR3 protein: CASDGGGLSPLHF
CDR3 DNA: TGTGCCAGCGATGGAGGGGGTCTTTCACCCCTCCACTTT

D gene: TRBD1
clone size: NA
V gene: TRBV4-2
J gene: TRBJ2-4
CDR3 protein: CASSQDEGAAKNIQYF
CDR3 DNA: TGTGCCAGCAGCCAAGATGAGGGGGCGGCCAAAAACATTCAGTACTTC

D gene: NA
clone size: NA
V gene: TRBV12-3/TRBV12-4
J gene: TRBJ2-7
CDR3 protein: CASSPAAGWYEQYF
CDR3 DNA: TGTGCCAGCAGTCCCGCGGCAGGTTGGTACGAGCAGTACTTC

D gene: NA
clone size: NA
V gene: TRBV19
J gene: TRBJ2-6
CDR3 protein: CASSPRSVSGANVLTF
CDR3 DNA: TGTGCCAGTAGTCCCAGGTCAGTCTCTGGGGCCAACGTCCTGACTTTC

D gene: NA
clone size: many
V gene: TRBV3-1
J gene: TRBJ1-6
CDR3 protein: CASSQDSGGSRNSPLHF
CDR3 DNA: TGTGCCAGCAGCCAAGATTCGGGGGGGTCCCGCAATTCACCCCTCCACTTT

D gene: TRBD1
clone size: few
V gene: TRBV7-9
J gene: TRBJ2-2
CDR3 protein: CASSFPGARDRGRVTGELFF
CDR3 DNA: TGTGCCAGCAGCTTCCCCGGCGCCCGGGACAGGGGACGGGTCACCGGGGAGCTGTTTTTT

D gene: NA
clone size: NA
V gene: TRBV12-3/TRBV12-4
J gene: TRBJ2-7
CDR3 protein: CASSWRGGEQYF
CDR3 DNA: TGTGCCAGCAGCTGGCGGGGAGGCGAGCAGTACTTC

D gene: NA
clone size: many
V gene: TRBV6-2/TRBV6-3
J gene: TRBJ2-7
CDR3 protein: CASSARGAYEQYF
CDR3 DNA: TGTGCCAGCAGTGCCCGTGGGGCCTACGAGCAGTACTTC

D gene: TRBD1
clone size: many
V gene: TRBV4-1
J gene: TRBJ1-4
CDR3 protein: CASSQDDRGREKLFF
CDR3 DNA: TGCGCCAGCAGCCAAGATGACAGGGGGCGGGAAAAACTGTTTTTT